What follows are 27 T cell receptor beta chains derived from one specimen sequenced in a study of blood T cell repertoires in COVID-19 (dated by TCRdb to 2019 to 2021). The library was built by means of the immunoSEQ multiplex PCR assay. The table comes from immuneACCESS by way of TCRdb, which keeps in-frame sequences with V and J called. Part of the clones is missing from these tables; in studies checked, under half for an unresolved V gene and the rest for unknown reasons. Within this sample are approximately 200,000 clones, with 80% to 85% of them counted one time only. The leading ten clones occupy around 4.7% of the sample. Sequenced: peripheral blood. The receptors come from a human donor in a cohort sampled during active COVID-19.

The V gene is TRBV27, the J gene TRBJ2-5; D is possibly TRBD1 (6 bases). In germline, CDR1 is MNHEY, CDR2 SMNVEV (reference sequence). The length of the CDR3 is 17 residues. V was shortened by 5 bases and J by 5 bases, with 24 bases between the two germline ends. This chain's CDR3 is CASSLIRGQGIGETQYF. The CDR3 DNA reads TGTGCCAGCAGTCTAATACGGGGTCAGGGGATAGGTGAGACCCAGTACTTC.

This clone was observed a single time. The V call is TRBV9, the J call TRBJ2-1, with D possibly being TRBD2 (6 bases). CDR3 length: 16 residues. Trimming shortened V by 0 bases and J by 6 bases, and 16 bases separated the two germline ends. Germline V CDR1 and CDR2: SGDLS, YYNGEE. The CDR3 DNA reads TGTGCCAGCAGCGTAGCTCCGCGGGGAGGAACCAATGAGCAGTTCTTC. Amino acid sequence: CASSVAPRGGTNEQFF.

The rearrangement uses TRBV7-3 and TRBJ2-7, with 7 bases fitting TRBD1. This CDR3 is 15 amino acids long. The V gene end was trimmed by 5 bases and the J gene end by 4 bases; junction bases not matched to a gene: 11. Germline V gene lookup returns CDR1 SGHTA and CDR2 FQGTGA. Here the CDR3 reads CASSPQQGYLYEQYF. CDR3 DNA sequence: TGTGCCAGCAGCCCGCAACAGGGGTATCTGTACGAGCAGTACTTC.

The V gene is TRBV7-9, the J gene TRBJ2-5; 9 positions agree with TRBD2. Germline V gene data show CDR1 as SEHNR and CDR2 as FQNEAQ (reference sequence). CDR3 length: 16 residues. After removal of 1 base from V and 3 bases from J, the junction contained 6 bases not matched to a gene. The CDR3 reads CASSLDGAGGKETQYF. The DNA of the CDR3 is TGTGCCAGCAGCTTAGATGGGGCGGGAGGGAAAGAGACCCAGTACTTC.

V and J are TRBV19 and TRBJ2-3, with a possible D match to TRBD2 (6 bases). The germline V gene has CDR1 LNHDA and CDR2 SQIVND (reference sequence). V lost 1 base to trimming and J lost 5 bases, with 10 bases between them. The CDR3 loop spans 14 amino acids. As DNA, the CDR3 is TGTGCCAGTAGTATAGGGAGGGCCGGAGATACGCAGTATTTT. It is translated as CASSIGRAGDTQYF.

In this sample, this clone turned up once. The chain joins TRBV11-3 to TRBJ2-7; 8 bases line up with TRBD1. The germline V gene has CDR1 SGHNT and CDR2 YENEEA. This CDR3 is built from 14 residues. Trimming removed 5 bases from V and 6 bases from J; junction bases left unmatched: 9. The CDR3 DNA is TGTGCCAGCAGCCCCTACCCAGGGGGCCGCGAGCAGTACTTC. It yields the protein CASSPYPGGREQYF.

The chain combines TRBV28 with TRBJ1-1; a possible D gene is TRBD1 (6 bases). The CDR3 has 14 residues. The germline V gene encodes CDR1 MDHEN and CDR2 SYDVKM. Trimming removed 5 bases from V and 1 base from J, with 11 bases in between. The DNA of the CDR3 is TGTGCCAGCAGTCAAGGGGGGGCGAACACTGAAGCTTTCTTT. Amino acid sequence: CASSQGGANTEAFF. Supplemented by reference TRBV28 and TRBJ1-1, the full variable domain reads DVKVTQSSRYLVKRTGEKVFLECVQDMDHENMFWYRQDPGLGLRLIYFSYDVKMKEKGDIPEGYSVSREKKERFSLILESASTNQTSMYLCASSQGGANTEAFFGQGTRLTVV.

The chain uses TRBV5-1 and TRBJ2-7; tentative D call: TRBD2 (5 bases). CDR1 and CDR2 (germline): SGHRS, YFSETQ. V lost 7 bases, J lost 5 bases, and 13 bases lay in between. The CDR3 consists of 12 residues. CDR3 DNA sequence: TGCGCCAGCTCCCCGGGGTCCAACGAGCAGTACTTC. Protein: CASSPGSNEQYF.

The chain carries TRBV7-3 and TRBJ2-3; maybe TRBD2 (6 bases). Between the trimmed V and J ends, which lost 5 bases and 6 bases, there was a span of 15 bases. The CDR3 has 14 residues. CDR1 SGHTA and CDR2 FQGTGA come from the germline V gene. The CDR3 nucleotides read TGTGCCAGCAGCAAGGGGCGGGATGCCGATACGCAGTATTTT. As protein: CASSKGRDADTQYF.

This chain joins TRBV2 and TRBJ2-1; no clear D gene. This CDR3 spans 15 amino acids. The germline CDR1 and CDR2 sequences are SNHLY and FYNNEI. Trimming took off 10 bases at V and 7 bases at J, with 23 bases between the two ends. CDR3 nucleotide sequence: TGTGCCATCACAAAGACGAAAACTGACGGGAATGAGCAGTTCTTC. Its translation is CAITKTKTDGNEQFF.

Judged by abundance, this clone is medium-sized. The chain carries TRBV27 and TRBJ2-7; possible D gene TRBD1, 6 bases. CDR3 length: 15 amino acids. V lost 0 bases and J lost 7, with 16 bases in between. In germline, CDR1 is MNHEY, CDR2 SMNVEV (reference sequence). Here the CDR3 reads CASSLSPGDPVEQYF. The DNA for the CDR3 is TGTGCCAGCAGTTTATCGCCAGGGGACCCCGTGGAGCAGTACTTC.

V gene TRBV23-1 combines with J gene TRBJ2-7; 13 positions agree with TRBD2. TRBV23-1 is labeled an ORF, and its function is uncertain. This CDR3 is built from 16 residues. V gave up 3 bases and J gave up 3 bases; unmatched junction bases: 5. The CDR3 sequence is CASSHNGTSGNYEQYF. Here the CDR3 DNA reads TGCGCCAGCAGTCATAACGGGACTAGCGGGAACTACGAGCAGTACTTC.

The chain recombines TRBV7-9 with TRBJ2-3, with TRBD1 matching 9 bases. Germline CDR1 reads SEHNR; CDR2 reads FQNEAQ (reference sequence). The V and J ends lost 5 bases and 4 bases, in that order; junction bases with no gene match: 7. CDR3 length equals 15 residues. CDR3 sequence reads: CASSTDRGSADTQYF. CDR3 bases: TGTGCCAGCAGCACTGACAGGGGGAGCGCAGATACGCAGTATTTT.

This clone came up many times. The chain combines TRBV7-2 with TRBJ1-2, with D uncertain. Germline-derived CDR1 and CDR2 are SGHTA and FQGNSA. This CDR3 is built from 15 residues. The germline V and J ends were trimmed by 1 base and 4 bases, with 13 bases remaining between them. CDR3 loop: CASSLGEQATYGYTF. DNA of the CDR3: TGTGCCAGCAGCTTAGGGGAGCAGGCCACCTATGGCTACACCTTC.

The chain links TRBV7-2 to TRBJ1-1, with 8 bases matching TRBD1. Germline V CDR1 and CDR2: SGHTA, FQGNSA. This CDR3 has 14 residues. V was pared by 5 bases and J by 4 bases, with 6 bases of the junction left unmatched. CDR3 amino acids: CASSGRTGGTEAFF. CDR3 DNA: TGTGCCAGCAGCGGAAGAACAGGGGGCACTGAAGCTTTCTTT. The variable domain in full, completed from reference TRBV7-2 and TRBJ1-1, reads GAGVSQSPSNKVTEKGKDVELRCDPISGHTALYWYRQSLGQGLEFLIYFQGNSAPDKSGLPSDRFSAERTGGSVSTLTIQRTQQEDSAVYLCASSGRTGGTEAFFGQGTRLTVV.

The chain carries TRBV11-2 and TRBJ2-7; TRBD2 matches at 14 bases. Germline values: CDR1 SGHAT, CDR2 FQNNGV. The CDR3 is made up of 15 amino acids. Germline trimming cut 5 bases from V and 4 bases from J; bases unmatched to any gene: 4. The CDR3 nucleotides are TGTGCCAGCAGCACCCGACTAGCGGGAGGGTACGAGCAGTACTTC. Amino acids: CASSTRLAGGYEQYF.

The V and J genes are TRBV6-5 and TRBJ2-7, with 10 bases identical to TRBD2. CDR3 length: 15 residues. Trimming cost V 0 bases and J 3 bases; bases outside gene matches: 2. Germline V gene sequence: CDR1 MNHEY, CDR2 SVGAGI. The CDR3 loop reads CASSYSSSGSYEQYF. Written as DNA, the CDR3 is TGTGCCAGCAGTTACTCCTCTAGCGGGAGCTACGAGCAGTACTTC.

This clone was counted a few times. The V gene is TRBV15, the J gene TRBJ1-1; D is undetermined. The CDR3 totals 13 residues. CDR1 LNHNV and CDR2 YYDKDF come from the germline V gene (reference sequence). V shed 6 bases and J shed 2 bases, with 10 bases lying between them. In DNA, the CDR3 is TGTGCCACCAGGCTACAGACAAACACTGAAGCTTTCTTT. Translation: CATRLQTNTEAFF.

The V call is TRBV27, the J call TRBJ1-5; TRBD1 aligns across 8 bases. V was clipped by 3 bases and J by 2 bases; unmatched bases: 0. This CDR3 has 14 amino acids. Germline loops: CDR1 MNHEY, CDR2 SMNVEV (reference sequence). In DNA form, the CDR3 reads TGTGCCAGCAGTTTGGGACAGGGCAATCAGCCCCAGCATTTT. It specifies CASSLGQGNQPQHF.

This clone was seen more than once but under ten times. The chain combines TRBV7-9 with TRBJ2-7, with 7 bases fitting TRBD2. V gave up 4 bases and J gave up 2 bases; unmatched junction bases: 5. The CDR3 covers 14 residues. Germline V gene sequence: CDR1 SEHNR, CDR2 FQNEAQ (reference sequence). The CDR3, as DNA: TGTGCCAGCAGCTGGCAGGGACTAACCTACGAGCAGTACTTC. Translated: CASSWQGLTYEQYF.

The CDR3: CASSWGGGSGANVLTF. Written as DNA, the CDR3 is TGCGCCAGCAGCTGGGGCGGGGGCTCTGGGGCCAACGTCCTGACTTTC. This rearrangement joins TRBV5-1 to TRBJ2-6, with 7 bases aligning to TRBD2. CDR3 length: 16 amino acids. The ends lost 3 bases at V and 0 bases at J; junction bases unmatched: 3. Germline V gene lookup returns CDR1 SGHRS and CDR2 YFSETQ.

The J gene is TRBJ2-1, the V gene TRBV5-1; D perhaps matches TRBD2 (5 bases). CDR1 is SGHRS, CDR2 YFSETQ, per germline. The CDR3 extends over 11 amino acids. Trimming left V 5 bases short and J 7 bases short, with 7 bases between. CDR3 amino acids: CASRWENEQFF. DNA for the CDR3: TGCGCCAGCAGGTGGGAGAATGAGCAGTTCTTC.

This chain uses TRBV27 with TRBJ2-6, with 8 bases aligning to TRBD1. Germline V gives CDR1 MNHEY, CDR2 SMNVEV (reference sequence). This CDR3 is 18 amino acids long. J lost 3 bases, V lost 8 bases, and 15 bases had no gene match. CDR3 region: CASSIMAGGASGANVLTF. CDR3 nucleotides: TGTGCCAGCTCCATCATGGCAGGGGGCGCGAGTGGGGCCAACGTCCTGACTTTC.

The CDR3, as DNA: TGTGCCAGCAGTGGCCAAACGGGGAGCGGGAGGCTCCCAGATACGCAGTATTTT. Translating gives CASSGQTGSGRLPDTQYF. The chain links TRBV28 to TRBJ2-3, with 9 bases aligning to TRBD2. CDR3 size: 18 residues. CDR1 is MDHEN and CDR2 is SYDVKM in the germline V gene. The J segment lost 4 bases and the V segment lost 5 bases, leaving 16 bases of the junction unmatched.

The CDR3 DNA is TGTGCCAGCAGCCCACGGACTAGCGGGTGGTACGAGCAGTACTTC. As protein: CASSPRTSGWYEQYF. The V and J genes are TRBV9 and TRBJ2-7; 11 bases fit TRBD2. This CDR3 is 15 amino acids long. CDR1 is SGDLS and CDR2 is YYNGEE in the germline V gene. The V and J ends lost 4 bases and 4 bases, in that order; junction bases with no gene match: 7.

V and J are TRBV6-5 and TRBJ2-7, with 12 bases that match TRBD2. This CDR3 comprises 16 residues. CDR1 is MNHEY, CDR2 SVGAGI, per germline. J was trimmed by 2 bases and V by 4 bases; bases with no gene match: 6. In DNA form, the CDR3 reads TGTGCCAGCAGTTCCCTTACTAGCGGGAGGACCTACGAGCAGTACTTC. It translates to CASSSLTSGRTYEQYF.

The CDR3 loop is CASSLLGQGLTEQYF. CDR3 in DNA: TGTGCCAGCAGCTTATTGGGACAGGGATTAACCGAGCAGTACTTC. The J gene is TRBJ2-7, the V gene TRBV7-9, with 9 positions matching TRBD1. The CDR3 is made up of 15 amino acids. The V and J ends lost 2 bases and 6 bases, in that order; junction bases with no gene match: 8. Germline V gene lookup returns CDR1 SEHNR and CDR2 FQNEAQ (reference sequence).